A selection of T cell receptor beta chains follows, all from one sample in a study of T cells after yellow fever vaccination. TCRdb analysed the 5' RACE reads with MiXCR anew, one entry per CDR3 protein. The top ten hold 15% of the sample, which has about 360,000 distinct CDR3 sequences, about 6.2% seen once. The sequencing here drew on PBMCs, taken 5 days after the yellow fever booster vaccination. Every receptor here comes from a man aged 25-45 years who received the YFV17D yellow fever vaccine. Each CDR3 is given with its conserved first and last residue. A D gene is named only where the DNA matches it firmly. Size tells how often a clone was seen (once, few, many) or the class of an expanded clone, and some rows leave it out.

v_gene	abundance	j_gene	d_gene	CDR3aa	CDR3nt
TRBV7-6	NA	TRBJ1-1	NA	CASSKSRGTGEAFF	TGTGCCAGCAGCAAAAGTAGGGGGACGGGTGAAGCTTTCTTT
TRBV6-2/TRBV6-3	few	TRBJ2-5	TRBD1	CASRDRVTKVQYF	TGTGCCAGCCGGGACAGGGTCACGAAGGTCCAGTACTTC
TRBV6-2/TRBV6-3	few	TRBJ2-1	NA	CASSYVVGVSSYNEQFF	TGTGCCAGCAGTTACGTTGTCGGGGTTAGCTCCTACAATGAGCAGTTCTTC
TRBV18	many	TRBJ2-3	NA	CASSPGLDTQYF	TGTGCCAGCTCACCCGGCTTAGATACGCAGTATTTT
TRBV7-2	few	TRBJ1-1	NA	CASSSRVVNTEAFF	TGTGCCAGCAGTTCTCGTGTGGTGAACACTGAAGCTTTCTTT
TRBV20-1	few	TRBJ2-1	TRBD1	CSGSSHGQGKNEQFF	TGCAGTGGCAGTTCCCACGGACAGGGGAAAAATGAGCAGTTCTTC
TRBV4-3	many	TRBJ2-7	NA	CASSQSQHYEQYF	TGCGCCAGCAGCCAATCTCAGCATTACGAGCAGTACTTC
TRBV24-1	NA	TRBJ2-1	TRBD1	CATSDSGGSNEQFF	TGTGCCACCAGTGATTCAGGGGGCTCGAATGAGCAGTTCTTC
TRBV7-3	few	TRBJ2-7	TRBD2	CASSGGTSGSYEQYF	TGTGCCAGCAGCGGGGGCACTAGCGGGAGCTACGAGCAGTACTTC
TRBV5-1	few	TRBJ2-3	NA	CASSSTGSSTDTQYF	TGCGCCAGCAGCTCGACAGGTTCGAGCACAGATACGCAGTATTTT
TRBV29-1	many	TRBJ2-2	NA	CSATGTSNTGELFF	TGCAGCGCGACCGGGACTTCTAACACCGGGGAGCTGTTTTTT
TRBV12-3/TRBV12-4	NA	TRBJ2-7	TRBD2	CASSLITSASYEQYF	TGTGCCAGCAGTTTAATTACTAGCGCTTCCTACGAGCAGTACTTC
TRBV7-9	many	TRBJ2-4	TRBD2	CASSLAREGKNIQYF	TGTGCCAGCAGCTTAGCACGGGAGGGTAAAAACATTCAGTACTTC
TRBV3-1	many	TRBJ2-1	NA	CASSLLLSGYNEQFF	TGTGCCAGCAGCCTTCTTTTGTCCGGCTACAATGAGCAGTTCTTC
TRBV5-1	many	TRBJ2-3	NA	CASSLAWVTGDSTDTQYF	TGCGCCAGCAGCTTGGCCTGGGTTACGGGGGATAGCACAGATACGCAGTATTTT
TRBV10-3	many	TRBJ2-7	NA	CAIRRSSYEQYF	TGTGCCATCAGGCGCAGCTCCTACGAGCAGTACTTC
TRBV20-1	few	TRBJ1-2	NA	CSAKEDSEYGYTF	TGCAGTGCGAAGGAGGACAGCGAATATGGCTACACCTTC
TRBV7-9	NA	TRBJ2-7	NA	CASSLPEGPYEQYF	TGTGCCAGCAGCTTACCTGAGGGCCCCTACGAGCAGTACTTC
TRBV6-1	many	TRBJ2-7	TRBD2	CASSPGGIYEQYF	TGTGCCAGCAGTCCGGGGGGGATTTACGAGCAGTACTTC
TRBV7-6	few	TRBJ2-5	TRBD2	CASSLVVREGQETQYF	TGTGCCAGCAGCTTAGTGGTGCGGGAGGGCCAAGAGACCCAGTACTTC
TRBV18	few	TRBJ2-5	NA	CASSRLKETQYF	TGTGCCAGCTCACGCTTGAAAGAGACCCAGTACTTC
TRBV12-3/TRBV12-4	many	TRBJ1-1	NA	CASKYVPGPEAFF	TGTGCCAGCAAGTACGTCCCTGGGCCTGAAGCTTTCTTT
TRBV14	few	TRBJ2-1	NA	CASSQPQGGPSLEQFF	TGTGCCAGCAGCCAACCACAAGGGGGACCCTCTCTGGAGCAGTTCTTC
TRBV10-3	many	TRBJ2-5	TRBD2	CATRTSGPQETQYF	TGTGCCACCCGGACTAGCGGGCCTCAAGAGACCCAGTACTTC
TRBV12-3/TRBV12-4	many	TRBJ2-1	TRBD1	CASSGQGPGNEQFF	TGTGCCAGCAGTGGACAGGGGCCGGGCAATGAGCAGTTCTTC
TRBV20-1	NA	TRBJ2-3	TRBD2	CSPYNLPTSGYFSTDTQYF	TGCAGTCCATATAATTTACCCACTAGCGGGTATTTTAGCACAGATACGCAGTATTTT
TRBV12-3/TRBV12-4	NA	TRBJ2-5	NA	CASSLLHSSQETQYF	TGTGCCAGCAGTCTCCTTCACAGCAGCCAAGAGACCCAGTACTTC
TRBV7-9	NA	TRBJ2-7	NA	CASSLAAARGEQYF	TGTGCCAGCAGCTTAGCGGCGGCGAGGGGAGAGCAGTACTTC
TRBV12-3/TRBV12-4	many	TRBJ2-1	TRBD2	CAGGSGNDNEQFF	TGTGCCGGAGGAAGCGGGAACGACAATGAGCAGTTCTTC